The rows below give T cell receptor beta chains drawn from one sample of a study of vaccination effects on CD4 cells after COVID-19. Produced via immunoSEQ multiplex PCR; TCRdb's table is partial and in-frame only. The table includes 70,000 to 75,000 clones, about 74% detected once. Their cognate antigens are unknown. Material: CD4+ T cells from PBMCs cultured without peptide, obtained before COVID-19 vaccination. These TCRs come from a human donor who received a COVID-19 vaccine. The CDR3 runs from the conserved cysteine through the conserved F or W. A D gene is named only where the DNA matches it firmly. Size is omitted from some rows. Given values are once, few, many or a class for expanded clones.

j_call: TRBJ2-2
clone_size: -
v_call: TRBV9
d_call: -
cdr3_aa: CASSVGAGMNTGELFF
cdr3_nt: TGTGCCAGCAGCGTAGGTGCTGGAATGAACACCGGGGAGCTGTTTTTT

j_call: TRBJ2-2
clone_size: -
v_call: TRBV5-1
d_call: -
cdr3_aa: CASSTGGANTGELFF
cdr3_nt: TGCGCCAGCTCCACCGGGGGCGCGAACACCGGGGAGCTGTTTTTT

j_call: TRBJ2-3
clone_size: -
v_call: TRBV24-1
d_call: TRBD2
cdr3_aa: CATSDRGDSTDTQYF
cdr3_nt: TGTGCCACCAGTGACCGGGGGGACAGCACAGATACGCAGTATTTT

j_call: TRBJ1-2
clone_size: once
v_call: TRBV5-4
d_call: -
cdr3_aa: CASSLATANYGYTF
cdr3_nt: TGTGCCAGCAGCTTGGCGACAGCCAACTATGGCTACACCTTC

j_call: TRBJ2-3
clone_size: -
v_call: TRBV25-1
d_call: TRBD2
cdr3_aa: CATRGDTDTQYF
cdr3_nt: TGTGCCACGCGGGGGGACACAGATACGCAGTATTTT

j_call: TRBJ1-3
clone_size: -
v_call: TRBV19
d_call: TRBD1
cdr3_aa: CASSIDRGVGNTIYF
cdr3_nt: TGTGCCAGTAGTATCGACAGGGGAGTTGGAAACACCATATATTTT

j_call: TRBJ1-5
clone_size: -
v_call: TRBV7-2
d_call: TRBD1
cdr3_aa: CASSLGQGTNQPQHF
cdr3_nt: TGTGCCAGCAGCTTAGGACAGGGGACGAATCAGCCCCAGCATTTT

j_call: TRBJ2-1
clone_size: few
v_call: TRBV28
d_call: TRBD1
cdr3_aa: CASSPSLGTGWKFF
cdr3_nt: TGTGCCAGCAGTCCAAGTCTCGGGACAGGGTGGAAGTTCTTC

j_call: TRBJ1-5
clone_size: -
v_call: TRBV2
d_call: -
cdr3_aa: CASSEWGPFRGDYSNQPQHF
cdr3_nt: TGTGCCAGCAGTGAATGGGGCCCTTTTCGGGGGGATTATAGCAATCAGCCCCAGCATTTT

j_call: TRBJ2-3
clone_size: -
v_call: TRBV19
d_call: -
cdr3_aa: CASSGGRGARDTQYF
cdr3_nt: TGTGCCAGTTCAGGGGGACGGGGGGCCAGGGATACGCAGTATTTT

j_call: TRBJ2-1
clone_size: few
v_call: TRBV25-1
d_call: -
cdr3_aa: CASSESVGLVSHEQFF
cdr3_nt: TGTGCCAGCAGTGAATCGGTTGGGCTAGTTTCTCATGAGCAGTTCTTC

j_call: TRBJ1-5
clone_size: -
v_call: TRBV19
d_call: -
cdr3_aa: CASTTWQGRQPQHF
cdr3_nt: TGTGCCAGTACAACTTGGCAGGGAAGACAGCCCCAGCATTTT

j_call: TRBJ2-2
clone_size: -
v_call: TRBV30
d_call: TRBD2
cdr3_aa: CAWKLGLEVGGELFF
cdr3_nt: TGTGCCTGGAAATTAGGACTAGAGGTCGGCGGGGAGCTGTTTTTT

j_call: TRBJ1-1
clone_size: -
v_call: TRBV5-1
d_call: -
cdr3_aa: CASSEQGNTEAFF
cdr3_nt: TGCGCCAGCAGCGAACAGGGGAACACTGAAGCTTTCTTT

j_call: TRBJ2-2
clone_size: -
v_call: TRBV14
d_call: TRBD1
cdr3_aa: CASSLQGHTGELFF
cdr3_nt: TGTGCCAGCAGTCTACAGGGGCACACCGGGGAGCTGTTTTTT

j_call: TRBJ2-5
clone_size: -
v_call: TRBV5-1
d_call: TRBD1
cdr3_aa: CASSQGQGETQYF
cdr3_nt: TGCGCCAGCAGCCAGGGACAGGGGGAGACCCAGTACTTC

j_call: TRBJ2-3
clone_size: -
v_call: TRBV19
d_call: TRBD2
cdr3_aa: CASSIGGGPPLSTDTQYF
cdr3_nt: TGTGCCAGTAGTATAGGCGGGGGTCCACCTCTTAGCACAGATACGCAGTATTTT

j_call: TRBJ2-3
clone_size: -
v_call: TRBV11-2
d_call: TRBD2
cdr3_aa: CASSQTSGITDTQYF
cdr3_nt: TGTGCCAGCAGCCAGACTAGCGGAATCACAGATACGCAGTATTTT

j_call: TRBJ2-6
clone_size: -
v_call: TRBV3-1/TRBV3-2
d_call: -
cdr3_aa: CASSQGSSFAGANVLTF
cdr3_nt: TGTGCCAGCAGCCAGGGCTCCAGCTTCGCTGGGGCCAACGTCCTGACTTTC

j_call: TRBJ2-5
clone_size: -
v_call: TRBV19
d_call: -
cdr3_aa: CASSILGQGGQETQYF
cdr3_nt: TGTGCCAGTAGTATACTTGGACAGGGAGGGCAAGAGACCCAGTACTTC

j_call: TRBJ1-2
clone_size: -
v_call: TRBV15
d_call: TRBD1
cdr3_aa: CATSATGVLDGYTF
cdr3_nt: TGTGCCACCAGCGCCACAGGGGTTCTGGATGGCTACACCTTC

j_call: TRBJ1-2
clone_size: -
v_call: TRBV30
d_call: -
cdr3_aa: CAWSAGGPNYGYTF
cdr3_nt: TGTGCCTGGAGTGCGGGAGGGCCTAACTATGGCTACACCTTC

j_call: TRBJ1-4
clone_size: once
v_call: TRBV9
d_call: -
cdr3_aa: CASSLGRALGSEKLFF
cdr3_nt: TGTGCCAGCAGCCTAGGGCGGGCCCTTGGAAGTGAAAAACTGTTTTTT

j_call: TRBJ1-4
clone_size: -
v_call: TRBV25-1
d_call: -
cdr3_aa: CASSENPIKQGINEKLFF
cdr3_nt: TGTGCCAGCAGCGAGAATCCAATAAAACAGGGTATTAATGAAAAACTGTTTTTT

j_call: TRBJ2-6
clone_size: -
v_call: TRBV7-2
d_call: -
cdr3_aa: CASSHGDGANVLTF
cdr3_nt: TGTGCCAGCAGCCATGGGGATGGGGCCAACGTCCTGACTTTC

j_call: TRBJ1-6
clone_size: -
v_call: TRBV4-2
d_call: -
cdr3_aa: CASSQDLRDSPLHF
cdr3_nt: TGTGCCAGCAGCCAAGATCTAAGAGATTCACCCCTCCACTTT

j_call: TRBJ2-3
clone_size: -
v_call: TRBV18
d_call: TRBD1
cdr3_aa: CASDRGNTDTQYF
cdr3_nt: TGTGCCAGCGACAGGGGGAACACAGATACGCAGTATTTT

j_call: TRBJ2-5
clone_size: -
v_call: TRBV18
d_call: TRBD1
cdr3_aa: CASSPPFEGAFETQYF
cdr3_nt: TGTGCCAGCTCACCACCGTTTGAGGGGGCGTTTGAGACCCAGTACTTC

j_call: TRBJ2-1
clone_size: -
v_call: TRBV12-3/TRBV12-4
d_call: TRBD2
cdr3_aa: CASSPGTRRRQFF
cdr3_nt: TGTGCCAGCAGTCCCGGGACTAGAAGAAGGCAGTTCTTC

j_call: TRBJ1-1
clone_size: few
v_call: TRBV28
d_call: -
cdr3_aa: CASSSEGRAFF
cdr3_nt: TGTGCCAGCAGTTCGGAGGGAAGAGCTTTCTTT

j_call: TRBJ2-3
clone_size: -
v_call: TRBV7-2
d_call: TRBD2
cdr3_aa: CASIQGGGGVRDTQYF
cdr3_nt: TGTGCCAGCATCCAGGGCGGCGGGGGGGTCCGGGATACGCAGTATTTT

j_call: TRBJ2-2
clone_size: -
v_call: TRBV10-2
d_call: -
cdr3_aa: CASNRWGEGELFF
cdr3_nt: TGCGCCAGCAACAGGTGGGGGGAAGGGGAGCTGTTTTTT

j_call: TRBJ2-1
clone_size: once
v_call: TRBV12-3/TRBV12-4
d_call: -
cdr3_aa: CASTRRNEQFF
cdr3_nt: TGTGCCAGCACACGGCGGAATGAGCAGTTCTTC

j_call: TRBJ1-4
clone_size: -
v_call: TRBV15
d_call: -
cdr3_aa: CATSRDRQSGEKLFF
cdr3_nt: TGTGCCACCAGCAGAGATCGGCAGTCAGGAGAAAAACTGTTTTTT

j_call: TRBJ2-5
clone_size: -
v_call: TRBV6-1
d_call: -
cdr3_aa: CATSVAGPQETQYF
cdr3_nt: TGTGCCACCAGTGTAGCCGGGCCCCAAGAGACCCAGTACTTC

j_call: TRBJ2-3
clone_size: -
v_call: TRBV5-1
d_call: -
cdr3_aa: CASSSGLYYERDTQYF
cdr3_nt: TGCGCCAGCAGCTCCGGACTGTATTACGAGCGAGATACGCAGTATTTT

j_call: TRBJ1-3
clone_size: -
v_call: TRBV7-9
d_call: -
cdr3_aa: CASSLGSGGGNTIYF
cdr3_nt: TGTGCCAGCAGCTTAGGCTCTGGGGGCGGAAACACCATATATTTT

j_call: TRBJ1-4
clone_size: -
v_call: TRBV11-2
d_call: -
cdr3_aa: CASSPRPGANEKLFF
cdr3_nt: TGTGCCAGCAGCCCTAGACCGGGGGCTAATGAAAAACTGTTTTTT

j_call: TRBJ2-4
clone_size: -
v_call: TRBV5-8
d_call: -
cdr3_aa: CASSLSRAKNIQYF
cdr3_nt: TGTGCCAGCAGCTTGTCGCGCGCCAAAAACATTCAGTACTTC

j_call: TRBJ2-3
clone_size: -
v_call: TRBV20-1
d_call: -
cdr3_aa: CSASETNTDTQYF
cdr3_nt: TGCAGTGCTAGTGAGACGAACACAGATACGCAGTATTTT

j_call: TRBJ1-3
clone_size: -
v_call: TRBV10-3
d_call: -
cdr3_aa: CAISEFGGGGNTIYF
cdr3_nt: TGTGCCATCAGTGAGTTCGGGGGCGGTGGAAACACCATATATTTT